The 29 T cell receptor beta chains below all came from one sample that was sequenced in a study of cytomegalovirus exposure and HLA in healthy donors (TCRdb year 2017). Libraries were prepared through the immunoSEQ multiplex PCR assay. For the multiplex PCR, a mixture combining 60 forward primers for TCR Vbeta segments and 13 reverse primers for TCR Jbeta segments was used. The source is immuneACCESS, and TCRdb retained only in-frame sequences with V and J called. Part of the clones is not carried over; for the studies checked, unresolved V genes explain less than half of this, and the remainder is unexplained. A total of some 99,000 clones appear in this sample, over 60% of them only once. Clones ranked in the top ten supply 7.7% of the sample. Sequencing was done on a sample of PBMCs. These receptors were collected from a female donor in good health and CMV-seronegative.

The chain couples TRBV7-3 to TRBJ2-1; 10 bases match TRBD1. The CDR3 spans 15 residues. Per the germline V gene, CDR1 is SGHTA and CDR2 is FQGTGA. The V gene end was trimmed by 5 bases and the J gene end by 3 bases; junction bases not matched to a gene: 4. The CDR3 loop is CASSPRTGGYNEQFF. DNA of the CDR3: TGTGCCAGCAGCCCTCGGACAGGGGGCTACAATGAGCAGTTCTTC. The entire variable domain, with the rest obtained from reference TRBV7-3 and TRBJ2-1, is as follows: GAGVSQTPSNKVTEKGKYVELRCDPISGHTALYWYRQSLGQGPEFLIYFQGTGAADDSGLPNDRFFAVRPEGSVSTLKIQRTERGDSAVYLCASSPRTGGYNEQFFGPGTRLTVL.

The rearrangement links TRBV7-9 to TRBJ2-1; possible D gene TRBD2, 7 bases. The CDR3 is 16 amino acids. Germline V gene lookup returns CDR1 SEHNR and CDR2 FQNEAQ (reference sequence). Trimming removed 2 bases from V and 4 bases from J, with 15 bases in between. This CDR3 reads CASSLSSGGSYNEQFF. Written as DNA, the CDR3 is TGTGCCAGCAGCTTAAGTTCGGGGGGCTCTTACAATGAGCAGTTCTTC.

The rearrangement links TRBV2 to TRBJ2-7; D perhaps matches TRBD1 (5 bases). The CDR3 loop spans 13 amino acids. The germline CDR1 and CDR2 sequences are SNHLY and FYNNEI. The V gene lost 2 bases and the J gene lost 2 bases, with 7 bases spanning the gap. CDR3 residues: CASSEQGPYEQYF. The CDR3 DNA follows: TGTGCCAGCAGTGAACAGGGCCCCTACGAGCAGTACTTC.

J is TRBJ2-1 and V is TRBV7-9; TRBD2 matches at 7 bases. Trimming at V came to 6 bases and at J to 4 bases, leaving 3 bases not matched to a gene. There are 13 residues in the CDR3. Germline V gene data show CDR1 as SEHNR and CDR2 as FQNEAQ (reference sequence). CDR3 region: CASSSGGYNEQFF. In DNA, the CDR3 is TGTGCCAGCAGTTCCGGGGGGTACAATGAGCAGTTCTTC.

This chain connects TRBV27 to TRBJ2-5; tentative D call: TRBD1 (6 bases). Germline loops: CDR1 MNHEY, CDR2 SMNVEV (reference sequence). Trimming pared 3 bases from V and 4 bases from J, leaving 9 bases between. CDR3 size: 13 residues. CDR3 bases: TGTGCCAGCAGTTTTTCCAGGGGAGAGACCCAGTACTTC. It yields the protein CASSFSRGETQYF.

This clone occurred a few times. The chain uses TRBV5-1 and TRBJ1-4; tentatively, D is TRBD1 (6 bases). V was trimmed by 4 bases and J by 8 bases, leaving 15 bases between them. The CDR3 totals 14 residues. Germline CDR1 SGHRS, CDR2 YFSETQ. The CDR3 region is CASSQGGAGEKLFF. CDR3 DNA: TGCGCCAGCAGCCAAGGGGGGGCCGGGGAAAAACTGTTTTTT.

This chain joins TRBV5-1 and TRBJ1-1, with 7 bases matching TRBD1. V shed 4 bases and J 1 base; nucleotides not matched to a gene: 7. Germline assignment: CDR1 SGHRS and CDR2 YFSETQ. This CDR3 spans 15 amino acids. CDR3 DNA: TGCGCCAGCAGCCTCAGGACAGGAGCGAACACTGAAGCTTTCTTT. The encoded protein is CASSLRTGANTEAFF.

The CDR3 region has the DNA TGTGCCAGTAGTCTGGTAGCCTACGAGCAGTACTTC. Protein product: CASSLVAYEQYF. V usage is TRBV19 and J usage is TRBJ2-7; unclear D gene. Deletions cut 5 bases from V and 2 bases from J, with 7 bases between. Germline V gene sequence: CDR1 LNHDA, CDR2 SQIVND (reference sequence). The length of the CDR3 is 12 residues.

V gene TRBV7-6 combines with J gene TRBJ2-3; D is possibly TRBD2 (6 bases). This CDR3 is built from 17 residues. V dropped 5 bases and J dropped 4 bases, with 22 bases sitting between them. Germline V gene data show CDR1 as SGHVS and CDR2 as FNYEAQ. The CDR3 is CASSLGGTWESPDTQYF. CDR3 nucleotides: TGTGCCAGCAGCCTCGGCGGGACGTGGGAATCTCCAGATACGCAGTATTTT. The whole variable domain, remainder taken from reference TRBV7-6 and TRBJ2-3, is GAGVSQSPRYKVTKRGQDVALRCDPISGHVSLYWYRQALGQGPEFLTYFNYEAQQDKSGLPNDRFSAERPEGSISTLTIQRTEQRDSAMYRCASSLGGTWESPDTQYFGPGTRLTVL.

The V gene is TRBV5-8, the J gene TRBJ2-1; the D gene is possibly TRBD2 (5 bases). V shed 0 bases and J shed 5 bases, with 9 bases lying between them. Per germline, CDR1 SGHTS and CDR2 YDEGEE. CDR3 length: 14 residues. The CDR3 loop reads CASSLAWENNEQFF. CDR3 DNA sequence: TGTGCCAGCAGCTTGGCCTGGGAGAACAATGAGCAGTTCTTC.

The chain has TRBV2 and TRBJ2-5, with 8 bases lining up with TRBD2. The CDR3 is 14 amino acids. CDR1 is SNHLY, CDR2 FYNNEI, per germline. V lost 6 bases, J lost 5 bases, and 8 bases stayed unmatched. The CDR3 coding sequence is TGTGCCAGCAGCGGGGGGGGGACAACGGAGACCCAGTACTTC. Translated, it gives CASSGGGTTETQYF.

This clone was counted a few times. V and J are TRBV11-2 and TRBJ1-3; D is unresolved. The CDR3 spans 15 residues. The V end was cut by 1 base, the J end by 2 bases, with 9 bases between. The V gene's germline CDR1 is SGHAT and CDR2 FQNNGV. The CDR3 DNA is TGTGCCAGCAGCTTAGGGGCCCGACCTGGAAACACCATATATTTT. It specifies CASSLGARPGNTIYF.

CDR3 protein: CASSTGGQPQHF. CDR3 sequence (DNA): TGTGCCAGCAGTACAGGGGGACAGCCCCAGCATTTT. V and J are TRBV6-5 and TRBJ1-5; 8 bases map to TRBD1. CDR3 length: 12 residues. J was trimmed by 7 bases and V by 5 bases; bases with no gene match: 1. Germline V gene data show CDR1 as MNHEY and CDR2 as SVGAGI.

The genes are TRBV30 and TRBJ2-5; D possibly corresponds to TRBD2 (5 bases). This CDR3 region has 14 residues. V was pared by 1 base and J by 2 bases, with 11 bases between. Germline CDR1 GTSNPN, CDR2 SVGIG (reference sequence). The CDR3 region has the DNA TGTGCCTGGAGTGGCGGGTTGGTTCAAGAGACCCAGTACTTC. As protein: CAWSGGLVQETQYF.

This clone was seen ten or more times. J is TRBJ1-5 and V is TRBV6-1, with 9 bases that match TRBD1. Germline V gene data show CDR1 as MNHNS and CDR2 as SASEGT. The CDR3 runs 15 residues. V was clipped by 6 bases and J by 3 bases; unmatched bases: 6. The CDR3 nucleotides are TGTGCCAGCAGAGCCGACAGGGGGGACAATCAGCCCCAGCATTTT. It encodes CASRADRGDNQPQHF.

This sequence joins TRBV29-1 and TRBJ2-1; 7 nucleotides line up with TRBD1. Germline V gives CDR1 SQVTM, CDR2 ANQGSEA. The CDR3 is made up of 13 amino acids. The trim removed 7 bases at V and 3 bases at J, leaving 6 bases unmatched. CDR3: CSAVTGLYNEQFF. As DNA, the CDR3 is TGCAGCGCTGTGACAGGGCTCTACAATGAGCAGTTCTTC.

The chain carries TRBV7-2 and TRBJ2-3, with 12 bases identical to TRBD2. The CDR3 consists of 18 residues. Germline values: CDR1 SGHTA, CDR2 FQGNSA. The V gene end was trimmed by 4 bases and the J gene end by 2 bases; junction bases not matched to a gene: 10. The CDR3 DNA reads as TGTGCCAGCAGCTGGCTGACTAGCGGGAGCCCCCCCACAGATACGCAGTATTTT. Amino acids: CASSWLTSGSPPTDTQYF.

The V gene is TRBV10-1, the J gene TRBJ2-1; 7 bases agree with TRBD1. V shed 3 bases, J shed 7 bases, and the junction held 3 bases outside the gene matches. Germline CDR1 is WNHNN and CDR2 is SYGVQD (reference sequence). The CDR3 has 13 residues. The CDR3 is CASSDPGQNEQFF. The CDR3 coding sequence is TGCGCCAGCAGTGACCCGGGACAGAATGAGCAGTTCTTC.

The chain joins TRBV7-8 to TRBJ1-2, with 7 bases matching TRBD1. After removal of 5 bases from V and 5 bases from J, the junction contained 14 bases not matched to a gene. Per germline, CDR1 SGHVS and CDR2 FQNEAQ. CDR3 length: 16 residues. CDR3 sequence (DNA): TGTGCCAGCAGCGCCAGACTGGGACAGTTCGCTTATGGCTACACCTTC. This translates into CASSARLGQFAYGYTF.

The CDR3 loop reads CASSFRAGEETQYF. CDR3 nucleotide sequence: TGTGCCAGCAGCTTTAGGGCGGGAGAAGAGACCCAGTACTTC. The chain is built from TRBV7-9 and TRBJ2-5; 7 nucleotides match TRBD2. Losses at the gene ends were 3 bases for V and 3 bases for J; bases not matched to a gene: 4. CDR3 size: 14 residues. Germline CDR1 reads SEHNR; CDR2 reads FQNEAQ (reference sequence).

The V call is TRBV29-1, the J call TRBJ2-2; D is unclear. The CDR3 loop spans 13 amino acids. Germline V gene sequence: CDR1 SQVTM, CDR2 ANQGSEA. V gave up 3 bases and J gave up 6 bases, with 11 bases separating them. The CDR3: CSVDDKSAGELFF. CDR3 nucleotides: TGCAGCGTTGATGACAAATCCGCCGGGGAGCTGTTTTTT.

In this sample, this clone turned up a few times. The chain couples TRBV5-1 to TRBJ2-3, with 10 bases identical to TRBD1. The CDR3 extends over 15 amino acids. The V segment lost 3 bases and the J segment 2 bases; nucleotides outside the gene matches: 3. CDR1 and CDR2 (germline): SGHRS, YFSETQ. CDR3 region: CASSSGQGFTDTQYF. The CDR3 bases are TGCGCCAGCAGCTCGGGACAGGGGTTCACAGATACGCAGTATTTT.

The CDR3 loop is CASSEGSRGEETQYF. CDR3 bases: TGCGCCAGCAGCGAGGGTTCACGGGGGGAGGAGACCCAGTACTTC. This chain joins TRBV4-1 and TRBJ2-5; 7 bases fit TRBD2. Germline trimming cut 5 bases from V and 5 bases from J; bases unmatched to any gene: 11. Germline V CDR1 and CDR2: MGHRA, YSYEKL. The CDR3 consists of 15 residues.

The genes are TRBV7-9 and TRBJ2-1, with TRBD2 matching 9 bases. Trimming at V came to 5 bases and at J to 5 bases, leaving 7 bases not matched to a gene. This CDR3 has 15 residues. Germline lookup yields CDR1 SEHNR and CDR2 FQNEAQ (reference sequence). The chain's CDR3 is CASSPGLAPNNEQFF. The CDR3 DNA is TGTGCCAGCAGCCCGGGACTAGCTCCGAACAATGAGCAGTTCTTC.

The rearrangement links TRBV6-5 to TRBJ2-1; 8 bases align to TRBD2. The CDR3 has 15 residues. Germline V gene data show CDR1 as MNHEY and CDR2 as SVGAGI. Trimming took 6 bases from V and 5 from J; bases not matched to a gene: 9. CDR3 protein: CASSPGTRSNNEQFF. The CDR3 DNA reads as TGTGCCAGCAGCCCCGGGACTAGATCAAACAATGAGCAGTTCTTC.

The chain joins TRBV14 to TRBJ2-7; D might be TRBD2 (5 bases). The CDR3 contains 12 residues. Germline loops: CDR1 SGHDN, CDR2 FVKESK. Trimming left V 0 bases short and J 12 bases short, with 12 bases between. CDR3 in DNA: TGTGCCAGCAGCCAAGACGGGGTAAAGTGGTACTTC. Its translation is CASSQDGVKWYF.

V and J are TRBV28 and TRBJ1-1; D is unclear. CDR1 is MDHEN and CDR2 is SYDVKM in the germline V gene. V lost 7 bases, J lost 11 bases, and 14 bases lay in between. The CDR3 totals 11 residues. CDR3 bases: TGTGCCAGCATTGAGGGAGGGATGGCTTTCTTT. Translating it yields CASIEGGMAFF.

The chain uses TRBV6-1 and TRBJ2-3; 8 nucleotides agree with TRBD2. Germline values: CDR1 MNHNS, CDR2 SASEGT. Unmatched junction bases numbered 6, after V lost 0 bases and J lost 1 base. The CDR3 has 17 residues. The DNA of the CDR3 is TGTGCCAGCAGTGAAGCCCTAAAGACTAGCGGCACAGATACGCAGTATTTT. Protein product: CASSEALKTSGTDTQYF.

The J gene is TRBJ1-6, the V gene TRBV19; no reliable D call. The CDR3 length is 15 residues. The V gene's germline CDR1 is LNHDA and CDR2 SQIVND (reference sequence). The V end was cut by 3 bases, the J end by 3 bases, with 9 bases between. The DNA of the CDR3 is TGTGCCAGTAGTATCGCGGGAGGCTATAATTCACCCCTCCACTTT. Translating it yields CASSIAGGYNSPLHF.